Presented here are 25 T cell receptor beta chains from one specimen sequenced in a study of T-cell reconstitution after alpha-beta-depleted transplantation in children. As it was prepared, the TCRbeta library received unique molecular identifiers. TCRdb used MiXCR to reprocess the PCR reads, holding one entry per CDR3 protein. Of over 150,000 distinct CDR3 sequences in the sample, over 5.5% were seen once. Specimen: PBMCs from the stem cell graft donor, collected from the stem cell graft. The receptor source for this set is a human donor who donated a stem cell graft to a child with Wiskott-Aldrich syndrome.

This clonotype was seen repeatedly, ten times or more. V usage is TRBV7-2 and J usage is TRBJ2-6; D gene ambiguous. Per germline, CDR1 SGHTA and CDR2 FQGNSA. CDR3 length equals 14 residues. The ends were cut back, 6 bases at V and 4 bases at J, with 10 bases in the middle. The CDR3 coding sequence is TGTGCCAGCAGTACACCGTTGGGGGCCAACGTCCTGACTTTC. Translating it yields CASSTPLGANVLTF.

In this sample, this clonotype turned up many times. The chain joins TRBV12-3 or TRBV12-4 to TRBJ1-2; D is undetermined. V was clipped by 1 base and J by 7 bases, with 13 bases between them. The CDR3 extends over 14 amino acids. The DNA for the CDR3 is TGTGCCAGCAGTTTAGATGAGGGAAGGAGTGGCTACACCTTC. Protein: CASSLDEGRSGYTF.

In its sample, this clonotype was seen many times. Here the CDR3 DNA reads TGTGCCAGTAATGGCGGTAGCACAGATACGCAGTATTTT. This codes for CASNGGSTDTQYF. This chain joins TRBV19 and TRBJ2-3; D is unresolved. Deletions cut 7 bases from V and 0 bases from J, with 8 bases between. Germline V gives CDR1 LNHDA, CDR2 SQIVND (reference sequence). The CDR3 covers 13 residues. Drawing the rest from reference TRBV19 and TRBJ2-3, the complete variable domain is DGGITQSPKYLFRKEGQNVTLSCEQNLNHDAMYWYRQDPGQGLRLIYYSQIVNDFQKGDIAEGYSVSREKKESFPLTVTSAQKNPTAFYLCASNGGSTDTQYFGPGTRLTVL.

Ten or more counts support this clonotype. DNA for the CDR3: TGTGCCAGCAGCTTAGGATCGGCAGGCGCCCGTAATCAGCCCCAGCATTTT. Its protein is CASSLGSAGARNQPQHF. This chain uses TRBV7-9 with TRBJ1-5; D is ambiguous. The CDR3 is made up of 17 amino acids. Germline lookup yields CDR1 SEHNR and CDR2 FQNEAQ (reference sequence). Trimming stripped 1 base from V and 4 bases from J, with 17 bases between.

This clonotype appeared many times. The rearrangement links TRBV3-1 to TRBJ2-4, with D possibly being TRBD2 (5 bases). The CDR3 sequence is 14 residues long. Trimming stripped 5 bases from V and 3 bases from J, with 11 bases between. Germline values: CDR1 LGHDT, CDR2 YNNKEL (reference sequence). The CDR3 here is CASSSLGGKNIQYF. In DNA form, the CDR3 reads TGTGCCAGCAGCTCATTAGGAGGCAAAAACATTCAGTACTTC.

The CDR3 loop reads CASSSRTSGITGELFF. The CDR3 DNA sequence: TGTGCCAGCAGCTCGCGGACTAGCGGGATCACCGGGGAGCTGTTTTTT. This chain joins TRBV5-4 and TRBJ2-2, with TRBD2 matching 12 bases. CDR3 length: 16 amino acids. With V trimmed by 3 bases and J by 4 bases, 4 bases remained unmatched. CDR1 and CDR2 from the germline V gene are SGHNT and YYREEE (reference sequence).

The chain recombines TRBV7-2 with TRBJ2-5; D not resolved. CDR1 SGHTA and CDR2 FQGNSA come from the germline V gene. CDR3 size: 14 residues. The V end was cut by 0 bases, the J end by 3 bases, with 8 bases between. CDR3 amino acids: CASSLASGEETQYF. As DNA, the CDR3 is TGTGCCAGCAGCTTAGCTTCGGGTGAAGAGACCCAGTACTTC.

This clonotype was seen many times. The rearrangement links TRBV29-1 to TRBJ2-7; the D gene is possibly TRBD1 (6 bases). V dropped 0 bases and J dropped 2 bases, with 11 bases sitting between them. CDR1 and CDR2 from the germline V gene are SQVTM and ANQGSEA. The CDR3 is 14 amino acids. CDR3 loop: CSVEDGTRAYEQYF. As DNA, the CDR3 is TGCAGCGTTGAAGACGGGACACGTGCCTACGAGCAGTACTTC.

This clonotype was observed many times. CDR3 region: CASIHRLPGGYEQYF. In DNA, the CDR3 is TGTGCCAGCATCCATAGGTTGCCAGGGGGCTACGAGCAGTACTTC. The chain is built from TRBV21-1 and TRBJ2-7; the table's D call, TRBD1, has no DNA check behind it. TRBV21-1 is a recognized pseudogene. The length of the CDR3 is 15 residues.

The chain is built from TRBV6-2 or TRBV6-3 and TRBJ1-1, with D possibly being TRBD1 (5 bases). The CDR3 consists of 15 residues. From germline, CDR1 is MNHEY and CDR2 SVGEGT. V was clipped by 1 base and J by 0 bases, with 9 bases between them. CDR3: CASSYLVGLNTEAFF. In DNA, the CDR3 is TGTGCCAGCAGTTACTTGGTGGGGCTGAACACTGAAGCTTTCTTT.

Many counts were recorded for this clonotype. This chain joins TRBV4-2 and TRBJ2-2; possible D gene TRBD2, 5 bases. CDR1 is LGHNA, CDR2 YNFKEQ, per germline. The CDR3 is 13 amino acids. V was shortened by 4 bases and J by 4 bases, with 7 bases between the two germline ends. CDR3 nucleotides: TGTGCCAGCAGCCGAGGGTCCACCGGGGAGCTGTTTTTT. Amino acids: CASSRGSTGELFF.

Only a few counts were recorded for this clonotype. The rearrangement joins TRBV5-1 to TRBJ1-1; TRBD1 might be the D (6 bases). CDR1 is SGHRS and CDR2 is YFSETQ in the germline V gene. This CDR3 comprises 16 residues. V was trimmed by 4 bases and J by 5 bases, leaving 21 bases between them. CDR3: CASSLTISGRGTEAFF. CDR3 DNA sequence: TGCGCCAGCAGCCTAACCATTTCCGGCAGGGGTACTGAAGCTTTCTTT.

This clonotype occurred a few times. This chain uses TRBV11-2 with TRBJ2-1; TRBD2 is a possible D gene (7 bases). Germline-derived CDR1 and CDR2 are SGHAT and FQNNGV. This CDR3 spans 16 amino acids. V gave up 4 bases and J gave up 7 bases, with 20 bases separating them. Here the CDR3 reads CASSSQQGGSPNEQFF. The CDR3 DNA is TGTGCCAGCAGCTCCCAACAGGGAGGGAGTCCTAATGAGCAGTTCTTC.

This clonotype was counted at least ten times. This sequence joins TRBV11-2 and TRBJ2-2; D gene unclear. The germline V gene has CDR1 SGHAT and CDR2 FQNNGV. V lost 10 bases to trimming and J lost 3 bases, with 21 bases between them. There are 16 residues in the CDR3. CDR3 region: CATYETENWDTGELFF. DNA for the CDR3: TGTGCCACCTACGAGACCGAAAATTGGGACACCGGGGAGCTGTTTTTT.

This clonotype occurred a few times. The V gene is TRBV11-1, the J gene TRBJ2-2, with 7 bases identical to TRBD2. Losses at the gene ends were 6 bases for V and 2 bases for J; bases not matched to a gene: 9. The germline gives CDR1 SGHAT, CDR2 FQDESV (reference sequence). The CDR3 spans 16 residues. The CDR3 spells CASSINLAVNTGELFF. CDR3 DNA sequence: TGTGCCAGCAGTATCAACCTAGCGGTTAACACCGGGGAGCTGTTTTTT.

This clonotype was counted ten times or more. V usage is TRBV7-2 and J usage is TRBJ1-4, with D possibly matching TRBD1 (5 bases). The CDR3 is 15 residues long. Germline V gene sequence: CDR1 SGHTA, CDR2 FQGNSA. Trimming cost V 5 bases and J 7 bases, with 17 bases left between them. The CDR3 nucleotides read TGTGCCAGCAGCGTCGGGGGTAGTCTCTCTGAAAAACTGTTTTTT. This sequence encodes CASSVGGSLSEKLFF. Looking up the rest from reference TRBV7-2 and TRBJ1-4 gives the full variable domain: GAGVSQSPSNKVTEKGKDVELRCDPISGHTALYWYRQSLGQGLEFLIYFQGNSAPDKSGLPSDRFSAERTGGSVSTLTIQRTQQEDSAVYLCASSVGGSLSEKLFFGSGTQLSVL.

This clonotype was counted at least ten times. The chain employs TRBV2 and TRBJ2-6; no clear D. From germline, CDR1 is SNHLY and CDR2 FYNNEI. V was shortened by 8 bases and J by 1 base, with 21 bases between the two germline ends. This CDR3 has 18 amino acids. The chain's CDR3 is CASEIDNLGISGANVLTF. In DNA form, the CDR3 reads TGTGCCAGCGAAATAGACAATTTGGGGATTTCTGGGGCCAACGTCCTGACTTTC.

This clonotype was seen ten or more times. J is TRBJ1-2 and V is TRBV6-1, with a weak D call TRBD1 (5 bases). CDR1 and CDR2 from the germline V gene are MNHNS and SASEGT. The CDR3 contains 16 residues. With 5 bases removed from V and 2 bases from J, the gap between germline ends came to 18 bases. CDR3 DNA sequence: TGTGCCAGCAGTCGACAGCCCCACAGCCCCAACTATGGCTACACCTTC. The encoded protein is CASSRQPHSPNYGYTF.

The V and J genes are TRBV20-1 and TRBJ1-1; D not certain. CDR3 size: 11 residues. Germline V gene data show CDR1 as DFQATT and CDR2 as SNEGSKA (reference sequence). V was shortened by 2 bases and J by 10 bases, with 11 bases between the two germline ends. The CDR3 nucleotides are TGCAGTGCTAGAAACTACCTAGGAGCTTTCTTT. Protein: CSARNYLGAFF.

In this sample, this clonotype turned up many times. The chain employs TRBV11-2 and TRBJ2-5, with D possibly TRBD2 on 6 matching bases. Trimming cost V 0 bases and J 4 bases, with 9 bases left between them. Germline V CDR1 and CDR2: SGHAT, FQNNGV. The CDR3 is made up of 14 amino acids. This chain's CDR3 is CASSLDNGGETQYF. For the CDR3, the DNA is TGTGCCAGCAGCTTAGATAACGGGGGAGAGACCCAGTACTTC.

This clonotype was picked up many times. This chain uses TRBV5-1 with TRBJ1-1; D unresolved. The germline V gene encodes CDR1 SGHRS and CDR2 YFSETQ. Trimming took off 0 bases at V and 1 base at J, with 10 bases between the two ends. The CDR3 has 15 residues. The CDR3 reads CASSLERIPNTEAFF. DNA for the CDR3: TGCGCCAGCAGCTTGGAGAGGATTCCGAACACTGAAGCTTTCTTT.

This clonotype has ten or more counts. The V and J genes are TRBV18 and TRBJ2-2; the D call may be TRBD1 or TRBD2 (5 bases each). The germline gives CDR1 KGHSH, CDR2 LQKENI. CDR3 size: 15 residues. Trimming shortened V by 5 bases and J by 0 bases, and 10 bases separated the two germline ends. CDR3 nucleotide sequence: TGTGCCAGCTCAGAAGGGACGGCGAACACCGGGGAGCTGTTTTTT. It encodes CASSEGTANTGELFF.

The sample holds many counts of this clonotype. The chain combines TRBV12-3 or TRBV12-4 with TRBJ1-1; D gene ambiguous. This CDR3 is 13 amino acids long. Trimming stripped 3 bases from V and 1 base from J, with 6 bases between. The CDR3 sequence: CASSFPWNTEAFF. CDR3 in DNA: TGTGCCAGCAGTTTTCCTTGGAACACTGAAGCTTTCTTT.

The V call is TRBV7-2, the J call TRBJ2-7, with D possibly being TRBD1 (5 bases). V was pared by 2 bases and J by 5 bases, with 7 bases between. The CDR3 runs 12 residues. Per the germline V gene, CDR1 is SGHTA and CDR2 is FQGNSA. CDR3 sequence: CASSLRGHEQYF. CDR3 bases: TGTGCCAGCAGCTTAAGGGGTCACGAGCAGTACTTC.

This clonotype was seen at least ten times. The chain carries TRBV24-1 and TRBJ2-1, with D perhaps TRBD2 (5 bases). CDR1 and CDR2 from the germline V gene are KGHDR and SFDVKD. The V end was cut by 4 bases, the J end by 9 bases, with 12 bases between. This CDR3 comprises 13 residues. CDR3 sequence: CATSEQLVGEQFF. The CDR3 region has the DNA TGTGCCACCAGTGAACAACTAGTTGGTGAGCAGTTCTTC.